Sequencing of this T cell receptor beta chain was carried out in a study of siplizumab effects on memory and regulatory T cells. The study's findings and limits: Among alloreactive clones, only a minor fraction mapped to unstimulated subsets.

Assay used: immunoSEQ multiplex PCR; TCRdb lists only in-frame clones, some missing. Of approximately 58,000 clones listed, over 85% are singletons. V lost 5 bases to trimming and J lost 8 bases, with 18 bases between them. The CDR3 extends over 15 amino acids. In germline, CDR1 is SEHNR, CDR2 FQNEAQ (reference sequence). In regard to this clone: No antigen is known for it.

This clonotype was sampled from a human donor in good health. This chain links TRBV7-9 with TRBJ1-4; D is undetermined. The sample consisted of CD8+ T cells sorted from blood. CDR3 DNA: TGTGCCAGCAGCCCTGACGGGGAGGGTAGGGAAAAACTGTTTTTT. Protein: CASSPDGEGREKLFF. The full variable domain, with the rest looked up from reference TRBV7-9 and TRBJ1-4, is DTGVSQNPRHKITKRGQNVTFRCDPISEHNRLYWYRQTLGQGPEFLTYFQNEAQLEKSRLLSDRFSAERPKGSFSTLEIQRTEQGDSAMYLCASSPDGEGREKLFFGSGTQLSVL.